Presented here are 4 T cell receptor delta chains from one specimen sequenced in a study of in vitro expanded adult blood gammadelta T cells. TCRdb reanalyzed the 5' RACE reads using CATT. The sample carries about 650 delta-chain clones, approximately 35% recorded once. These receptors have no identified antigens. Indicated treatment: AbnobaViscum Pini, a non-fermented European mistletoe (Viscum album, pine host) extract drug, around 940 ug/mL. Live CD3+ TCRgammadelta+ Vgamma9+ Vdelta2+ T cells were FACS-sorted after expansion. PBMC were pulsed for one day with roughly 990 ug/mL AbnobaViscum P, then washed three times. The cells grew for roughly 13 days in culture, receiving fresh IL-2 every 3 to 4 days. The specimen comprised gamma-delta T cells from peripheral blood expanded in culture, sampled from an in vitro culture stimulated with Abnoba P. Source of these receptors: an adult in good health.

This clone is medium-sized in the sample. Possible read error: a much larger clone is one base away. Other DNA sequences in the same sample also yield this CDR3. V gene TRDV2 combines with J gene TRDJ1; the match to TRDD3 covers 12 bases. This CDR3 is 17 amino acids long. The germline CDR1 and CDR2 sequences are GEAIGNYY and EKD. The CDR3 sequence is CACDPLSTGGYTDKLIF. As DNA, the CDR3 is TGTGCCTGTGACCCACTTTCGACTGGGGGATACACTGATAAACTCATCTTT.

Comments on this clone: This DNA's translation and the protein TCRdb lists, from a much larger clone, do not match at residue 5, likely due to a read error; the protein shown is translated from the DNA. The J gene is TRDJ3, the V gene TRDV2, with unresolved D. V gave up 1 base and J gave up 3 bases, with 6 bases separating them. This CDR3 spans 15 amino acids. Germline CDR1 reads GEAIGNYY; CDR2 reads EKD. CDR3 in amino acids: CACDTMGWDTRQMFF. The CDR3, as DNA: TGTGCCTGTGACACGATGGGCTGGGACACCCGACAGATGTTTTTC.

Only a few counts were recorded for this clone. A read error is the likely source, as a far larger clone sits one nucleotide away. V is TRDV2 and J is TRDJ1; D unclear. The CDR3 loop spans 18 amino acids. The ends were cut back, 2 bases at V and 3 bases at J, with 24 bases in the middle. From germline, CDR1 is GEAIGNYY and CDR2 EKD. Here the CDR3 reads CACDIVGVQHRTPDKLIF. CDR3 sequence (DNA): TGTGCCTGTGACATCGTCGGAGTGCAACATCGTACTCCCGATAAACTCATCTTT.

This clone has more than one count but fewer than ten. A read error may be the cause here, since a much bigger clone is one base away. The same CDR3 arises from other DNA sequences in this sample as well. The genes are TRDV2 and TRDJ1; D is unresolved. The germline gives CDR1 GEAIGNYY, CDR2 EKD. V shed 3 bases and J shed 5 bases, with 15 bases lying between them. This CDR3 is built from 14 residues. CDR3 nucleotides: TGTGCCTGTGACGTGTCCCCGGGCGGTGATAAACTCATCTTT. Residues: CACDVSPGGDKLIF.